A single sample is the source of the 5 T cell receptor beta chains below, sequenced in a study of shared clonotypes between healthy human individuals. Naive CD8 cells were CD45RO-negative, positively selected for CCR7, excluding terminally differentiated effector memory CD45RA+ cells. Libraries were prepared by immunoSEQ multiplex PCR; TCRdb keeps only in-frame clonotypes and omits some of them. There are fewer than 700,000 clones in the sample; 95% occur only once, and around 0.11% lies in the top ten. Sequenced material: naive CD8+ T cells sorted from blood. Source of these receptors: a woman younger than 45 in good health.

J is TRBJ2-7 and V is TRBV15; 8 bases match TRBD2. The CDR3 covers 14 residues. V lost 4 bases, J lost 4 bases, and 6 bases stayed unmatched. Germline V gene sequence: CDR1 LNHNV, CDR2 YYDKDF (reference sequence). In DNA form, the CDR3 reads TGTGCCACCAGCACGCCCGGGACTAGTTACGAGCAGTACTTC. Amino acid sequence: CATSTPGTSYEQYF. Full variable domain (outside the CDR3, taken from reference TRBV15 and TRBJ2-7): DAMVIQNPRYQVTQFGKPVTLSCSQTLNHNVMYWYQQKSSQAPKLLFHYYDKDFNNEADTPDNFQSRRPNTSFCFLDIRSPGLGDTAMYLCATSTPGTSYEQYFGPGTRLTVT.

V usage is TRBV7-6 and J usage is TRBJ2-1, with 12 bases lining up with TRBD1. The CDR3 length is 15 residues. V was pared by 4 bases and J by 5 bases, with 3 bases of the junction left unmatched. Looked up from germline, CDR1 is SGHVS and CDR2 is FNYEAQ. DNA of the CDR3: TGTGCCAGCAGCTCGGGACAGGGGGCCGACAATGAGCAGTTCTTC. This encodes CASSSGQGADNEQFF. Full variable domain (outside the CDR3, taken from reference TRBV7-6 and TRBJ2-1): GAGVSQSPRYKVTKRGQDVALRCDPISGHVSLYWYRQALGQGPEFLTYFNYEAQQDKSGLPNDRFSAERPEGSISTLTIQRTEQRDSAMYRCASSSGQGADNEQFFGPGTRLTVL.

CDR3 sequence (DNA): TGTGCCAGCAGCTCGGCAGCGGGAGGAACGTACAATGAGCAGTTCTTC. Translating it yields CASSSAAGGTYNEQFF. The rearrangement links TRBV13 to TRBJ2-1; 9 bases fit TRBD2. Per germline, CDR1 PRHDT and CDR2 FYEKMQ (reference sequence). The CDR3 has 16 residues. Losses at the gene ends were 4 bases for V and 4 bases for J; bases not matched to a gene: 8.

V and J are TRBV19 and TRBJ1-5; tentative D call: TRBD1 (6 bases). This CDR3 is 17 amino acids long. Germline CDR1 is LNHDA and CDR2 is SQIVND (reference sequence). Trimming removed 2 bases from V and 7 bases from J, with 21 bases in between. CDR3 nucleotide sequence: TGTGCCAGTAGTATACCCCACCGGGCAGGGGTCAACCAGCCCCAGCATTTT. Translating gives CASSIPHRAGVNQPQHF. The full variable domain, in which reference TRBV19 and TRBJ1-5 provide the parts outside the CDR3, is DGGITQSPKYLFRKEGQNVTLSCEQNLNHDAMYWYRQDPGQGLRLIYYSQIVNDFQKGDIAEGYSVSREKKESFPLTVTSAQKNPTAFYLCASSIPHRAGVNQPQHFGDGTRLSIL.

This chain joins TRBV7-8 and TRBJ2-5; D unclear. V shed 3 bases and J shed 3 bases, with 14 bases lying between them. CDR3 size: 15 residues. CDR1 is SGHVS and CDR2 is FQNEAQ in the germline V gene. The CDR3 nucleotides are TGTGCCAGCAGCTTTCTCGGGTCGGCCGAAGAGACCCAGTACTTC. Translation gives CASSFLGSAEETQYF.